Reported below is one TCR beta chain. Its matching antigen is unknown. Within the sample, other DNA sequences also encode this same CDR3. The sample is drawn from a study of cytomegalovirus exposure and HLA in healthy donors. Study results and limitations: In vitro data verified a few CMV-associated chains as specific for CMV antigens. A later analysis appeared to link common viral pathogens to several of the most significant clusters.

The CDR3 contains 11 residues. V lost 5 bases to trimming and J lost 6 bases, with 11 bases between them. Germline assignment: CDR1 GTSNPN and CDR2 SVGIG (reference sequence). The PCR made use of 60 Vbeta and 13 Jbeta primers. Original methodology: In a later analysis, of about 80 million unique beta chains, some 10 million appeared in at least two donors. Assay used: immunoSEQ multiplex PCR; TCRdb lists only in-frame clones, some missing. That table gives V, J and clone size, and the DNA gave D and trimming. There are 80,000 to 100,000 clones in the sample, with about 0.5% held by the top ten. What was sequenced was PBMCs. The chain has TRBV30 and TRBJ2-7, with TRBD1 as a possible D gene (6 bases). The clonotype comes from a man between 50 and 59 years old in good health and CMV-seronegative. CDR3 region: CAWGGGGEQYF. The DNA for the CDR3 is TGTGCCTGGGGGGGCGGCGGCGAGCAGTACTTC.